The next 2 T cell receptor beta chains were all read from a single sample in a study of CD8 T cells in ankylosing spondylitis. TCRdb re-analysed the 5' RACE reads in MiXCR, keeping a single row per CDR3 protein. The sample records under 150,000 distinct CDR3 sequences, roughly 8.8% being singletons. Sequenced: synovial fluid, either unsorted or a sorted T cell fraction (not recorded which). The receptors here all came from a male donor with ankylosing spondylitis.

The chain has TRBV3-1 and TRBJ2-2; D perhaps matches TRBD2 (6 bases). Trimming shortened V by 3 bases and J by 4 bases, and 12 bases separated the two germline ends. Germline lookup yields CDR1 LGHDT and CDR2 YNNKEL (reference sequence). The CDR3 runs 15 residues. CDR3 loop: CASSHHGGSTGELFF. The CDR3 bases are TGTGCCAGCAGCCATCACGGGGGATCCACCGGGGAGCTGTTTTTT.

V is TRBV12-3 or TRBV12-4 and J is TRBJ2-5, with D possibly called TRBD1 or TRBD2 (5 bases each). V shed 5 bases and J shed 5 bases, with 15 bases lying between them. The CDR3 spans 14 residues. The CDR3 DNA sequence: TGTGCCAGCAGTCACGGGGCTAGTCGGGAGACCCAGTACTTC. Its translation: CASSHGASRETQYF.